This T cell receptor beta chain was sequenced during a study of T cells expressing NK-cell markers. Turning to the study itself: The eight sequenced donors comprised seven who were HCMV-seropositive and one who was seronegative.

Libraries used 5'RACE template switching adding universal primer site and UMIs. TCRdb re-called the 5' RACE reads and gives one entry per CDR3 protein, without DNA. This sample carries around 140,000 distinct CDR3 sequences, with 10% to 15% going to the ten biggest clones. The receptor was derived from a man in his late teens or twenties in good health. The source material was blood T cells: a sorted CD56 or NKG2C T cell subset, CD4+ or CD8+ T cells, or bulk PBMC T cells (not recorded which).

The CDR3 sequence is CASSQGLLETQYF. The gene calls are TRBV4-1 and TRBJ2-5. The CDR3 extends over 13 amino acids. Germline CDR1 is MGHRA and CDR2 is YSYEKL.